The entry below gives a single T cell receptor beta chain sequence along with its context. Generated by immunoSEQ multiplex PCR, the TCRdb table keeps only in-frame clones and is missing some. The sample has approximately 150,000 clones, roughly 93% seen once. The data are from a study of T cell responses to AZD1222 COVID-19 vaccine. Between the trimmed V and J ends, which lost 2 bases and 7 bases, there was a span of 20 bases. This CDR3 spans 15 amino acids. Per germline, CDR1 GTSNPN and CDR2 SVGIG (reference sequence). This chain uses TRBV30 with TRBJ1-1; D possibly corresponds to TRBD1 (6 bases). Specimen: peripheral blood, collected on day 0 of AZD1222 vaccination. The receptor comes from an adult in good health. The CDR3 is CAWSWGVGAGIEAFF. The CDR3 bases are TGTGCCTGGAGTTGGGGGGTGGGGGCCGGTATTGAAGCTTTCTTT.